These T cell receptor beta chains were read from a single sample in a study of T cell changes during pregnancy in multiple sclerosis. The data were produced by immunoSEQ multiplex PCR, yet TCRdb's version contains in-frame clones alone and is incomplete. The sample lists some 110,000 clones, 80% to 95% seen once, with about 1.5% in the top ten. Sequences were derived from peripheral blood, sampled in the third trimester of pregnancy. The receptors come from a female donor with multiple sclerosis, enrolled in a pregnancy study. The CDR3 runs from the conserved cysteine through the conserved F or W. D genes are given only for firm matches. Size tells how often a clone was seen (once, few, many) or the class of an expanded clone, and some rows leave it out.

d_call	v_call	clone_size	j_call	cdr3_nt	cdr3_aa
TRBD1	TRBV7-9	.	TRBJ1-2	TGTGCCAGCAGAAGGGACAGGGACTATGGCTACACCTTC	CASRRDRDYGYTF
.	TRBV7-3	.	TRBJ2-5	TGTGCCAGCAGCTTAACTGGAATAGGGGAAGAGACCCAGTACTTC	CASSLTGIGEETQYF
TRBD1	TRBV5-4	.	TRBJ2-2	TGTGCCAGCAATGAGGGGGCGTTCCCGGCCGGGGAGCTGTTTTTT	CASNEGAFPAGELFF
.	TRBV28	.	TRBJ1-5	TGTGCCAGCAGTACAGGGTCCCATCAGCCCCAGCATTTT	CASSTGSHQPQHF
.	TRBV19	.	TRBJ1-5	TGTGCCAGTAGTATAGAGGCAGGGGCGAGCAATCAGCCCCAGCATTTT	CASSIEAGASNQPQHF
TRBD2	TRBV2	.	TRBJ2-1	TGTGCCAGGGCGACGGGCGGGGGTGAGCAGTTCTTC	CARATGGGEQFF
.	TRBV5-1	.	TRBJ2-5	TGCGCCAGCAGCTTAATAGCCCAAGAGACCCAGTACTTC	CASSLIAQETQYF
.	TRBV5-1	once	TRBJ2-7	TGCGCCAGCAGCTTGGACGGTGGGCCCTACGAGCAGTACTTC	CASSLDGGPYEQYF
TRBD2	TRBV28	.	TRBJ2-7	TGTGCCAGCAGTTCAGCGGGGTCCTACGAGCAGTACTTC	CASSSAGSYEQYF
TRBD1	TRBV27	.	TRBJ2-1	TGTGCCAGCACCCTCCGGACAGGGGCGGTCAATGAGCAGTTCTTC	CASTLRTGAVNEQFF
TRBD1	TRBV27	.	TRBJ1-2	TGTGCCAGCAGTTTGGGGGACAGGGGGCGAGGCTACACCTTC	CASSLGDRGRGYTF
.	TRBV29-1	.	TRBJ1-3	TGCAGCGTTGACCGCCCGGGGGCTGGAAACACCATATATTTT	CSVDRPGAGNTIYF
TRBD1	TRBV10-3	.	TRBJ2-3	TGTGCCATCGGGTGGGACAGGAGTTCAGATACGCAGTATTTT	CAIGWDRSSDTQYF
.	TRBV5-4	once	TRBJ1-3	TGTGCCAGCAGCCAAAAATCAGGGATCGATGGAAACACCATATATTTT	CASSQKSGIDGNTIYF
.	TRBV19	.	TRBJ1-4	TGTGCCAGTAGCCGCAGACAGTATTCTAATGAAAAACTGTTTTTT	CASSRRQYSNEKLFF
.	TRBV13	.	TRBJ1-1	TGTGCCAGCAGCTTGACAGAGAACACTGAAGCTTTCTTT	CASSLTENTEAFF
.	TRBV2	once	TRBJ2-7	TGTGCCAGCGCCGGTAACCACAGGGCCGGTCGAAACGAGCAGTACTTC	CASAGNHRAGRNEQYF
TRBD2	TRBV9	.	TRBJ2-2	TGTGCCAGCAGCGACCCGCGGGGGTCCACCGGGGAGCTGTTTTTT	CASSDPRGSTGELFF
TRBD2	TRBV7-2	.	TRBJ2-7	TGTGCCAGCAGCCGATACGGACTAGCCAACTACGAGCAGTACTTC	CASSRYGLANYEQYF
TRBD1	TRBV5-1	.	TRBJ1-1	TGCGCCAGCACATCCGGGACAGGGACTGAAGCTTTCTTT	CASTSGTGTEAFF
.	TRBV29-1	.	TRBJ2-3	TGCAGCGTTGAAGGCACCGGGATACCGAGCACAGATACGCAGTATTTT	CSVEGTGIPSTDTQYF
TRBD1	TRBV5-4	.	TRBJ1-4	TGTGCCAGCAGCTTGAGACAGGGAGATGAAAAACTGTTTTTT	CASSLRQGDEKLFF
TRBD2	TRBV29-1	.	TRBJ2-7	TGCAGCGTAGCTAGCGGGGGAACCTCCTACGAGCAGTACTTC	CSVASGGTSYEQYF
TRBD2	TRBV7-9	once	TRBJ2-1	TGTGCCAGCAGCTTAAGGCTAGCGGGGGAGGGTGAGCAGTTCTTC	CASSLRLAGEGEQFF
TRBD1	TRBV6-1	.	TRBJ2-7	TGTGCCAGCAGTGGCCCTAGGACAGGAGCTACCTACGAGCAGTACTTC	CASSGPRTGATYEQYF
.	TRBV27	.	TRBJ2-1	TGTGCCAGCAGTTTAAAGGGCAGGGTGCGCTATGAGCAGTTCTTC	CASSLKGRVRYEQFF
TRBD2	TRBV14	.	TRBJ2-5	TGTGCCAGCAGCCAAGACGGGACTAAACTTGAGACCCAGTACTTC	CASSQDGTKLETQYF
TRBD1	TRBV18	.	TRBJ2-1	TGTGCCAGCTCACCACCAACTTTGGGACAGGGAAACAATGAGCAATTCTTC	CASSPPTLGQGNNEQFF
TRBD1	TRBV19	.	TRBJ2-1	TGTGCCAGTAGTATAGTTTCTGGGACAGGAGGCTACAATGAGCAGTTCTTC	CASSIVSGTGGYNEQFF
TRBD1	TRBV7-8	.	TRBJ1-1	TGTGCCAGCAGCCGTCCTGGTAGAACAGGGGGCGAAGTGGGAGCTTTCTTT	CASSRPGRTGGEVGAFF
.	TRBV7-3	once	TRBJ2-1	TGTGCCAGCACCCAAGGGGGGGGAGTGGACGAGCAGTTCTTC	CASTQGGGVDEQFF
TRBD1	TRBV6-6	once	TRBJ2-1	TGTGCAATAGGGACAGGGATAAATGAGCAGTTCTTC	CAIGTGINEQFF
.	TRBV19	.	TRBJ2-2	TGTGCCAGTATGGCTGGGAACACCGGGGAGCTGTTTTTT	CASMAGNTGELFF
TRBD1	TRBV5-1	few	TRBJ1-1	TGCGCCAGCAGTTATGGGACAGGTGACGCTTTCTTT	CASSYGTGDAFF
.	TRBV19	.	TRBJ2-3	TGTGCCAGTGGAGAGGATTGGAGCACAGATACGCAGTATTTT	CASGEDWSTDTQYF
TRBD2	TRBV5-1	.	TRBJ2-1	TGCGCCAGCAGCTACGCGACTAGCGGGAGTTCGGGTGAGCAGTTCTTC	CASSYATSGSSGEQFF
.	TRBV6-6	.	TRBJ2-1	TGTGCCAGCAGTTACATACAGGGCGGCAATGAGCAGTTCTTC	CASSYIQGGNEQFF